This TCR beta chain was captured in a study of blood T cells in healthy people across ages. Overall study findings and caveats: One million T cells yielded diversity estimates that were considered underestimates.

A second PCR of 7 to 11 cycles used a sample-barcoded 5' primer and a J-beta primer mix. No fewer than 3 million CDR3-containing paired-end reads came from each sample. TCRdb fed the 5' RACE reads into MiXCR, producing one record per CDR3 protein. The sample records approximately 800,000 distinct CDR3 sequences, 45% to 70% being singletons. Of note for this clonotype: Its matching antigen is unknown.

This sequence was found in a man aged 35 to 55 in good health. Input material: blood.

In nucleotides, the CDR3 is TGTGCCAGCAGCTTGAGGGGGGACAGTGACGAAGCTTTCTTT. Residues: CASSLRGDSDEAFF. The chain combines TRBV5-5 with TRBJ1-1, with 7 bases that match TRBD1. CDR1 and CDR2 (germline): SGHKS, YYEKEE (reference sequence). The CDR3 consists of 14 residues. V shed 1 base and J 8 bases; nucleotides not matched to a gene: 8.